These T cell receptor beta chains were read from a single sample in a study of blood T cell repertoires in COVID-19. Assay used: immunoSEQ multiplex PCR; TCRdb lists only in-frame clones, some missing. This sample has 400,000 to 450,000 clones, with roughly 88% found just once. What was sequenced was peripheral blood. The origin of the receptors is a woman younger than 45 with active or convalescent COVID-19. The CDR3 runs from the conserved cysteine through the conserved F or W. The D gene is left open where the match is weak. A clone size is listed for some rows: how often the clone was seen (once, few, many), or a class if it is expanded.

d_gene	abundance	j_gene	v_gene	CDR3aa	CDR3nt
TRBD2	NA	TRBJ2-7	TRBV2	CASRNGLAPAYEQYF	TGTGCCAGCAGAAATGGACTAGCGCCGGCGTACGAGCAGTACTTC
TRBD1	NA	TRBJ2-7	TRBV4-2	CASSQNQGDYEQYF	TGTGCCAGCAGCCAGAACCAGGGGGACTACGAGCAGTACTTC
NA	few	TRBJ1-1	TRBV6-4	CASTKGEGTEAFF	TGTGCCAGCACCAAGGGGGAGGGCACTGAAGCTTTCTTT
NA	NA	TRBJ1-6	TRBV5-1	CASSSGGPDSPLHF	TGCGCCAGCAGCTCGGGGGGACCGGATTCACCCCTCCACTTT
NA	NA	TRBJ1-3	TRBV25-1	CASSELPGAGNTIYF	TGTGCCAGCAGTGAATTACCGGGGGCTGGAAACACCATATATTTT
NA	NA	TRBJ1-5	TRBV6-5	CASSKTGYSNQPQHF	TGTGCCAGCAGTAAGACAGGTTATAGCAATCAGCCCCAGCATTTT
TRBD1	NA	TRBJ1-1	TRBV7-2	CASSLETGWANTEAFF	TGTGCCAGCAGCTTAGAGACAGGGTGGGCGAACACTGAAGCTTTCTTT
NA	NA	TRBJ1-4	TRBV11-3	CASSTGPGEKLFF	TGTGCCAGCAGCACAGGGCCAGGTGAAAAACTGTTTTTT
NA	NA	TRBJ2-7	TRBV30	CAWSAPGDNHEQYF	TGTGCCTGGAGTGCTCCCGGGGACAACCACGAGCAGTACTTC
TRBD2	NA	TRBJ2-1	TRBV4-1	CASNGVAAGGGNEQFF	TGCGCCAGCAACGGTGTGGCGGCGGGGGGGGGTAATGAGCAGTTCTTC
TRBD1	NA	TRBJ2-7	TRBV19	CASNANTGDYEQYF	TGTGCCAGTAACGCAAACACAGGGGACTACGAGCAGTACTTC
TRBD2	NA	TRBJ2-2	TRBV4-1	CASSQGGLAYAGELFF	TGCGCCAGCAGCCAAGGGGGACTAGCTTATGCCGGGGAGCTGTTTTTT
TRBD1	NA	TRBJ1-1	TRBV7-9	CASRPGTANTEAFF	TGTGCCAGCAGACCCGGGACAGCGAACACTGAAGCTTTCTTT
NA	NA	TRBJ1-1	TRBV7-9	CASRTNTEAFF	TGTGCCAGCAGGACAAACACTGAAGCTTTCTTT
TRBD2	NA	TRBJ2-3	TRBV27	CASTRGTSGSTDTQYF	TGTGCCAGCACCAGGGGGACTAGCGGGAGTACAGATACGCAGTATTTT
TRBD1	NA	TRBJ1-2	TRBV18	CASSIAGTQGDYGYTF	TGTGCCAGCTCAATCGCCGGGACTCAGGGGGACTATGGCTACACCTTC